This section outlines one T cell receptor (beta chain) sequence together with its context. The antigen is unknown. The same CDR3 also results from other DNA sequences found in this sample. This record comes from a study of graft-versus-host responses after intestinal transplantation. In the study overall: Each recipient received a multivisceral, liver-intestinal, or isolated intestinal graft. Anti-thymocyte globulin was used for induction in all recipients, who then took tacrolimus and steroids for roughly 3 years.

Study-level results: GvH clones surfaced in recipient marrow, some emerging earlier in ileum or blood.

TCRdb's table, derived via immunoSEQ multiplex PCR, lists solely in-frame clones and lacks some. In the table there are some 130,000 clones, approximately 95% of which are singletons. V was clipped by 3 bases and J by 2 bases, with 4 bases between them. The CDR3 length is 12 residues. CDR1 is KGHSH, CDR2 LQKENI, per germline. The TCR was taken from a human donor who received an intestinal transplant. Material: unstimulated CD4+ T cells sorted from spleen or lymph node cells, obtained before intestinal transplant. The chain recombines TRBV18 with TRBJ2-5; D gene ambiguous. CDR3 nucleotides: TGTGCCAGCTCACCGAATCAAGAGACCCAGTACTTC. Encoded protein: CASSPNQETQYF.